The 3 T cell receptor beta chains reported below all come from one sample, sequenced in a study of siplizumab effects on memory and regulatory T cells. Clones were read by immunoSEQ multiplex PCR, and TCRdb kept only the in-frame ones, dropping some. The repertoire holds approximately 82,000 clones, with about 91% as singletons. Sample: Tregs sorted from blood. The receptors stem from a human donor in good health.

CDR3 DNA: TGTGCCAGTAGTGAACCGGGACAGGGTAATGGAAACACCATATATTTT. Its protein is CASSEPGQGNGNTIYF. The chain couples TRBV19 to TRBJ1-3; TRBD1 agrees at 9 bases. The CDR3 contains 16 residues. V shed 5 bases, J shed 3 bases, and the junction held 8 bases outside the gene matches. Germline-derived CDR1 and CDR2 are LNHDA and SQIVND (reference sequence).

This chain connects TRBV29-1 to TRBJ2-3; TRBD2 matches at 10 bases. The germline CDR1 and CDR2 sequences are SQVTM and ANQGSEA. This CDR3 region has 15 residues. V was clipped by 4 bases and J by 1 base; unmatched bases: 5. In nucleotides, the CDR3 is TGCAGCGTTGCCGGAGCGGGGGGGCGCACAGATACGCAGTATTTT. As protein: CSVAGAGGRTDTQYF.

The V gene is TRBV5-1, the J gene TRBJ2-7, with a weak D call TRBD1 (6 bases). Germline loops: CDR1 SGHRS, CDR2 YFSETQ. CDR3 length: 15 amino acids. Trimming stripped 4 bases from V and 1 base from J, with 15 bases between. This CDR3 reads CASSPSQGPSYEQYF. The DNA of the CDR3 is TGCGCCAGCAGCCCGTCTCAGGGGCCTTCCTACGAGCAGTACTTC.